The rows below give T cell receptor beta chains drawn from one sample of a study of cytomegalovirus exposure and HLA in healthy donors. The table came from immunoSEQ multiplex PCR; TCRdb's copy has only in-frame clones and leaves some out. The table includes about 130,000 clones, roughly four fifths detected once. Input material: PBMCs. The receptor source for this set is a man aged 25-45 years in good health and CMV-seropositive. Both conserved end residues are part of each CDR3. A D gene is named only where the DNA matches it firmly. Size tells how often a clone was seen (once, few, many) or the class of an expanded clone, and some rows leave it out.

>NA|TRBJ1-1|TRBV10-2|TRBD1
TGCGCCAGCAGTGAGGCGCAGGGGGCGAGGGCCACTGAAGCTTTCTTT
CASSEAQGARATEAFF
>NA|TRBJ2-2|TRBV11-3|NA
TGTGCCAGCAGCTCACCCCCGGGCGCAGGGGGGACCGGGGAGCTGTTTTTT
CASSSPPGAGGTGELFF
>NA|TRBJ1-2|TRBV7-3|TRBD1
TGTGCCAGCAGCTTAGACAGGGGGGGGTATGGCTACACCTTC
CASSLDRGGYGYTF
>NA|TRBJ1-1|TRBV12-5|TRBD1
TGTGCTAGTGGTTTCGGGACAGGGGCTTTGTACACTGAAGCTTTCTTT
CASGFGTGALYTEAFF
>NA|TRBJ2-5|TRBV11-2|TRBD2
TGTGCCAGCAGCTTACGCGGGGGGGATGAGACCCAGTACTTC
CASSLRGGDETQYF
>few|TRBJ2-2|TRBV30|NA
TGTGCCCTCCAGACAGAGAACACCGGGGAGCTGTTTTTT
CALQTENTGELFF
>NA|TRBJ1-1|TRBV4-1|NA
TGCGCCAGCAGCCCTCAACGGACGGGCCAGGGCACTGAAGCTTTCTTT
CASSPQRTGQGTEAFF
>NA|TRBJ1-3|TRBV5-4|NA
TGTGCCAGCAGCTTGGGACACGGGGGGAACTCTGGAAACACCATATATTTT
CASSLGHGGNSGNTIYF
>NA|TRBJ2-1|TRBV7-7|NA
TGTGCCAGCAGCTTAGGGGTCGCAGGTAACAATGAGCAGTTCTTC
CASSLGVAGNNEQFF
>NA|TRBJ1-4|TRBV5-6|NA
TGTGCCAGCAGCTTTTATGCCCCGGGCAGGGCAAATGAAAAACTGTTTTTT
CASSFYAPGRANEKLFF